This T cell receptor beta chain was obtained from a study of shared clonotypes between healthy human individuals. General study results and limits: A small donor pool kept down the genetic and exposure-history diversity that was represented.

With regard to this clone: Its antigen remains unidentified.

Deep-level settings were used for running the assay. Each cell subset's genomic DNA was divided evenly among several immunoSEQ plates. The table came from immunoSEQ multiplex PCR; TCRdb's copy has only in-frame clones and leaves some out. Found here are approximately 2,300,000 clones, 85% to 95% of them singletons; the top ten hold roughly 0.34%. The CDR3 is 14 amino acids. Germline CDR1 reads SGHDN; CDR2 reads FVKESK. The V and J ends lost 4 bases and 8 bases, in that order; junction bases with no gene match: 8. Donors were healthy HIV-negative adults without recent acute infections or vaccinations. This chain uses TRBV14 with TRBJ2-1; 7 bases match TRBD2. This clonotype was sampled from a man aged 18 to 29 in good health. Some clones in this sample may be carry-over from other donors' samples. The sample comprised naive CD4+ T cells from PBMCs. Subset reported: CD45RA+ positively selected. The CDR3 here is CASSLLGAGDEQFF. CDR3 DNA sequence: TGTGCCAGCAGCCTTTTAGGGGCGGGGGATGAGCAGTTCTTC.